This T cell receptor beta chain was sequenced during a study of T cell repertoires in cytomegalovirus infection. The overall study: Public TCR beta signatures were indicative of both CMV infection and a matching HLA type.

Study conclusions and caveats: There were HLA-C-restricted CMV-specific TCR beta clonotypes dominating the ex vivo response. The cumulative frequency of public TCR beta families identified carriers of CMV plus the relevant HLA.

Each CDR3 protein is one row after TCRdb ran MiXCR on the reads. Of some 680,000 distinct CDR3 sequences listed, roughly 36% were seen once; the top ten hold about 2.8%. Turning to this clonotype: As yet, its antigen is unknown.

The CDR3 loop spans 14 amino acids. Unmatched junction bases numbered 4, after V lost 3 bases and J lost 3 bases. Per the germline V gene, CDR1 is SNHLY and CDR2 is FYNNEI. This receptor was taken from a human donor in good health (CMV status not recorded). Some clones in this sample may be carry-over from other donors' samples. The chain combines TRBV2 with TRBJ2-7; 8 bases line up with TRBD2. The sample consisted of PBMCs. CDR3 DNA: TGTGCCAGCAGTGAGAGCGGGGGCCTCTACGAGCAGTACTTC. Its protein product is CASSESGGLYEQYF.